This T cell receptor beta chain came from a study of cytotoxic CD8 clonotypes in ibrutinib-treated CLL. Libraries were prepared by immunoSEQ multiplex PCR; TCRdb keeps only in-frame clonotypes and omits some of them. Among 50,000 to 70,000 clones listed, roughly 54% were seen once. Study-wide results and caveats: Higher clonality was seen at ibrutinib response and a return toward baseline at progression. Public clonotypes, rarely seen, contracted or held steady on treatment. Baseline clonality was higher than in age-matched healthy donors and moved in step with circulating CD8+ T-cell counts.

With V trimmed by 5 bases and J by 2 bases, 8 bases remained unmatched. Germline lookup yields CDR1 MDHEN and CDR2 SYDVKM. The CDR3 is made up of 16 amino acids. Points on this clone: Antigen: not known.

The TCR beta libraries used about 2.2 micrograms of genomic DNA that came from cryopreserved PBMCs. Sequencing was performed on PBMCs, taken at disease progression, from a patient treated with ibrutinib. The chain couples TRBV28 to TRBJ2-3; 9 nucleotides agree with TRBD2. The clonotype originates from a human donor with chronic lymphocytic leukemia. CDR3 in amino acids: CASSTPSGINTDTQYF. DNA of the CDR3: TGTGCCAGCAGTACTCCTAGCGGGATCAACACAGATACGCAGTATTTT.